This entry lists 22 T cell receptor beta chains sequenced from one sample in a study of blood T cell repertoires in COVID-19. Data came from immunoSEQ multiplex PCR; TCRdb stores just in-frame clones and leaves some out. The table records some 350,000 clones, approximately 89% of them present only once. Sequencing used peripheral blood. Receptors originate from a woman in her late teens or twenties who had recovered from COVID-19.

The rearrangement uses TRBV4-1 and TRBJ2-5; TRBD1 is a possible D gene (5 bases). Looked up from germline, CDR1 is MGHRA and CDR2 is YSYEKL. The length of the CDR3 is 14 residues. V lost 1 base, J lost 4 bases, and 10 bases lay in between. The CDR3 nucleotides are TGCGCCAGCAGCCAAGGGACAAGGTCAGAGACCCAGTACTTC. Translation gives CASSQGTRSETQYF.

This clone came up once. The CDR3 nucleotides read TGCGCCAGCAGCGGGAGGTCAGGGAGTGATTCACCCCTCCACTTT. Protein sequence: CASSGRSGSDSPLHF. The chain is built from TRBV5-1 and TRBJ1-6; possible D gene TRBD1, 5 bases. Trimming cost V 4 bases and J 8 bases, with 16 bases left between them. This CDR3 is built from 15 residues. Germline assignment: CDR1 SGHRS and CDR2 YFSETQ.

This clone was counted a single time. V is TRBV10-1 and J is TRBJ2-2, with D possibly matching TRBD2 (5 bases). With 0 bases removed from V and 6 bases from J, the gap between germline ends came to 8 bases. CDR3 length: 14 residues. Germline lookup yields CDR1 WNHNN and CDR2 SYGVQD (reference sequence). CDR3 protein: CASSESGGPGELFF. The CDR3 nucleotides read TGCGCCAGCAGTGAGTCTGGCGGGCCCGGGGAGCTGTTTTTT.

This clone was counted a few times. This chain connects TRBV2 to TRBJ2-3; D gene uncertain. Trimming took 3 bases from V and 1 from J, leaving 5 bases between them. CDR3 length: 13 residues. Germline V gene lookup returns CDR1 SNHLY and CDR2 FYNNEI. CDR3 DNA: TGTGCCAGCAGTGAGCGGCGCACAGATACGCAGTATTTT. Translated: CASSERRTDTQYF.

The gene calls are TRBV6-2 or TRBV6-3 and TRBJ1-5; D remains unclear. Germline V gene data show CDR1 as MNHEY and CDR2 as SVGEGT. This CDR3 region has 13 residues. Trimming removed 5 bases from V and 1 base from J, with 6 bases in between. CDR3 nucleotides: TGTGCCAGCAGTCCCGTCAGCAATCAGCCCCAGCATTTT. It translates to CASSPVSNQPQHF.

The V gene is TRBV25-1, the J gene TRBJ1-2, with D unclear. The CDR3 loop spans 14 amino acids. Germline V gives CDR1 MGHDK, CDR2 SYGVNS. The V gene lost 5 bases and the J gene lost 11 bases, with 21 bases spanning the gap. The CDR3 coding sequence is TGTGCCAGCAGTCCCCCCGGGAGTATCAACGTTTACACCTTC. This codes for CASSPPGSINVYTF.

This sequence joins TRBV27 and TRBJ1-2; D is perhaps TRBD1 (6 bases). This CDR3 region has 13 residues. The germline V and J ends were trimmed by 6 bases and 1 base, with 9 bases remaining between them. The germline gives CDR1 MNHEY, CDR2 SMNVEV (reference sequence). Written as DNA, the CDR3 is TGTGCCAGCAGCCGGACAGATAACTATGGCTACACCTTC. Amino acid sequence: CASSRTDNYGYTF.

This clone was detected once. This sequence joins TRBV18 and TRBJ1-3; D is possibly TRBD1 (6 bases). The ends were cut back, 4 bases at V and 0 bases at J, with 16 bases in the middle. CDR1 is KGHSH and CDR2 is LQKENI in the germline V gene. The CDR3 extends over 17 amino acids. CDR3 loop: CASSHWTDLSSGNTIYF. The CDR3 DNA sequence: TGTGCCAGCTCACACTGGACAGACCTGAGCTCTGGAAACACCATATATTTT. Together with reference TRBV18 and TRBJ1-3, the CDR3 gives the full variable domain: NAGVMQNPRHLVRRRGQEARLRCSPMKGHSHVYWYRQLPEEGLKFMVYLQKENIIDESGMPKERFSAEFPKEGPSILRIQQVVRGDSAAYFCASSHWTDLSSGNTIYFGEGSWLTVV.

This chain connects TRBV9 to TRBJ2-5; 10 bases map to TRBD2. CDR3 size: 16 residues. The V and J ends lost 0 bases and 5 bases, in that order; junction bases with no gene match: 7. Germline CDR1 SGDLS, CDR2 YYNGEE. In DNA form, the CDR3 reads TGTGCCAGCAGCGTAGGGGTTAGCGGGAGGATGGAGACCCAGTACTTC. Protein product: CASSVGVSGRMETQYF.

This clone was recorded once. The gene calls are TRBV18 and TRBJ2-5; 8 bases map to TRBD2. V lost 2 bases, J lost 4 bases, and 15 bases stayed unmatched. The germline CDR1 and CDR2 sequences are KGHSH and LQKENI. This CDR3 is 18 amino acids long. The CDR3 DNA is TGTGCCAGCTCACCAATACTTATCACTAGCGGCATGGGAGAGACCCAGTACTTC. It encodes CASSPILITSGMGETQYF.

This clone was detected once. J is TRBJ2-5 and V is TRBV5-1; 12 bases line up with TRBD2. With 4 bases clipped from V and 2 bases from J, the junction kept 15 bases outside the gene matches. CDR1 is SGHRS and CDR2 is YFSETQ in the germline V gene. CDR3 size: 19 residues. This CDR3 is CASSLTPGGTSGPQETQYF. The CDR3 nucleotides read TGCGCCAGCAGCCTCACCCCGGGGGGGACTAGCGGGCCACAAGAGACCCAGTACTTC.

This rearrangement joins TRBV10-3 to TRBJ1-3; perhaps TRBD1 as D (6 bases). CDR1 and CDR2 from the germline V gene are ENHRY and SYGVKD. This CDR3 region has 17 residues. Trimming left V 6 bases short and J 0 bases short, with 18 bases between. Here the CDR3 DNA reads TGTGCCATCAGGACGCTAGGGACATCTCGCTCTGGAAACACCATATATTTT. It codes for CAIRTLGTSRSGNTIYF.

In its sample, this clone was seen once. The chain combines TRBV2 with TRBJ2-5, with TRBD2 identical over 11 bases. J gave up 1 base and V 6 bases, and 10 bases lay outside the gene matches. Per the germline V gene, CDR1 is SNHLY and CDR2 is FYNNEI. This CDR3 is built from 17 residues. The CDR3 here is CASRGGLAGGPQETQYF. CDR3 bases: TGTGCCAGCAGGGGGGGGTTAGCGGGAGGGCCCCAAGAGACCCAGTACTTC.

The chain couples TRBV5-5 to TRBJ2-7; 7 nucleotides match TRBD1. V lost 0 bases, J lost 4 bases, and 4 bases stayed unmatched. This CDR3 region has 14 residues. Germline V gene lookup returns CDR1 SGHKS and CDR2 YYEKEE (reference sequence). The CDR3 bases are TGTGCCAGCAGCTTGGTACAGGGGCCATACGAGCAGTACGTC. This sequence encodes CASSLVQGPYEQYV.

V gene TRBV20-1 combines with J gene TRBJ2-3; D not certain. With 3 bases removed from V and 2 bases from J, the gap between germline ends came to 9 bases. CDR1 is DFQATT, CDR2 SNEGSKA, per germline (reference sequence). The CDR3 has 13 amino acids. This chain's CDR3 is CSASTRTTDTQYF. The CDR3 DNA reads as TGCAGTGCTAGTACCAGAACCACAGATACGCAGTATTTT.

The chain joins TRBV29-1 to TRBJ1-1; D is ambiguous. V lost 6 bases and J lost 6, with 20 bases in between. Germline assignment: CDR1 SQVTM and CDR2 ANQGSEA. The CDR3 is 14 amino acids. CDR3 nucleotide sequence: TGCAGCGTGGCCCCTTGGCAGGCCCCGGCTGAAGCTTTCTTT. It yields the protein CSVAPWQAPAEAFF.

The CDR3 protein is CASSVTPGEYNEQFF. The CDR3 DNA sequence: TGTGCCAGCAGCGTAACCCCGGGAGAGTACAATGAGCAGTTCTTC. The chain has TRBV9 and TRBJ2-1; perhaps TRBD2 as D (6 bases). The CDR3 covers 15 residues. Trimming removed 1 base from V and 4 bases from J, with 12 bases in between. CDR1 SGDLS and CDR2 YYNGEE come from the germline V gene.

The rearrangement joins TRBV6-2 or TRBV6-3 to TRBJ1-5; 8 bases match TRBD1. CDR1 is MNHEY and CDR2 is SVGEGT in the germline V gene. V shed 2 bases, J shed 7 bases, and the junction held 7 bases outside the gene matches. The CDR3 runs 15 residues. The CDR3 DNA reads as TGTGCCAGCAGTTACGAACAGGGGGGGGGCCAGCCCCAGCATTTT. Amino acids: CASSYEQGGGQPQHF.

This clone was recorded once. The V call is TRBV27, the J call TRBJ1-2; 7 bases match TRBD1. The CDR3 is made up of 16 amino acids. CDR1 is MNHEY, CDR2 SMNVEV, per germline (reference sequence). Losses at the gene ends were 3 bases for V and 3 bases for J; bases not matched to a gene: 10. The CDR3 reads CASSLRGDSGYYGYTF. CDR3 nucleotide sequence: TGTGCCAGCAGTTTGCGAGGGGACAGCGGGTACTATGGCTACACCTTC.

The chain links TRBV11-3 to TRBJ1-1, with D hard to call. The V end was cut by 3 bases, the J end by 7 bases, with 12 bases between. This CDR3 contains 13 residues. Germline V gives CDR1 SGHNT, CDR2 YENEEA. The CDR3 sequence: CASSFIRTFEAFF. In nucleotides, the CDR3 is TGTGCCAGCAGCTTCATCCGGACTTTTGAAGCTTTCTTT.

The chain has TRBV19 and TRBJ1-5; D may be TRBD1 (5 bases). V lost 5 bases and J lost 2, with 13 bases in between. Germline V lookup: CDR1 LNHDA, CDR2 SQIVND (reference sequence). This CDR3 is built from 15 residues. CDR3 sequence (DNA): TGTGCCAGTAGTGCGGCGGGAGGGGGCAATCAGCCCCAGCATTTT. It is translated as CASSAAGGGNQPQHF.

V and J are TRBV11-3 and TRBJ2-5; 7 bases match TRBD2. Unmatched junction bases numbered 1, after V lost 0 bases and J lost 3 bases. CDR1 is SGHNT, CDR2 YENEEA, per germline. The CDR3 runs 14 residues. The CDR3 region is CASSLEREEETQYF. The CDR3 DNA reads as TGTGCCAGCAGCTTAGAACGGGAGGAAGAGACCCAGTACTTC.